This T cell receptor (beta chain) was recovered during a study of cytomegalovirus exposure and HLA in healthy donors. The overall study: Earlier sequencing of about 179 million T cells yielded around 120 million unique TCR beta sequences. Study results and limitations: A later analysis showed that HLA-associated TCR beta chains had undergone more clonal expansion than equally common others. In a later analysis, most CMV-associated TCR beta chains appeared HLA-restricted.

The V gene's germline CDR1 is KGHSH and CDR2 LQKENI. The CDR3 totals 13 residues. 60 Vbeta and 13 Jbeta primers were used in PCR. Repertoires were generated with immunoSEQ multiplex PCR, while TCRdb's copy carries only in-frame clones and drops some. Of 140,000 to 150,000 clones listed, roughly 70% were seen once; the top ten hold approximately 2%. As concerns this clone: Its target is not known. At one boundary the junction diverges from the germline segment, which might be a read error.

This clonotype was obtained from a woman aged 35 to 49 in good health and CMV-seronegative. The chain combines TRBV18 with TRBJ2-3; TRBD1 might be the D (6 bases). The sequenced material came from PBMCs. CDR3 coding DNA: TGTGCCAGCTCACCAAGTATTTCAGGGGCCGAGTCTTTT. This sequence encodes CASSPSISGAESF.